The present TCR beta chain was sequenced within a study of blood T cells in healthy people across ages. With a J-beta primer mix and a sample-barcoded 5' primer, a second PCR ran about 7 to 12 cycles. Tags on each cDNA molecule came from a template-switch adaptor with 12 random nucleotides. TCRdb ran MiXCR on the 5' RACE reads and lists one entry per CDR3 protein. Of some 550,000 distinct CDR3 sequences in the sample, under 55% were seen once. The CDR3 totals 15 residues. Germline V gene data show CDR1 as SGHKS and CDR2 as YYEKEE (reference sequence). The source of this sequence is an elderly man in good health. Sequenced: blood. The rearrangement joins TRBV5-5 to TRBJ2-4; D is perhaps TRBD2 (5 bases). Matching the DNA end better, TRBJ2-7 makes the J call doubtful. The CDR3 nucleotides read TGTGCCAGCAGCCCTCCGCTGCTGGGAGTGGACGAGCAGTACTTC. This encodes CASSPPLLGVDEQYF.